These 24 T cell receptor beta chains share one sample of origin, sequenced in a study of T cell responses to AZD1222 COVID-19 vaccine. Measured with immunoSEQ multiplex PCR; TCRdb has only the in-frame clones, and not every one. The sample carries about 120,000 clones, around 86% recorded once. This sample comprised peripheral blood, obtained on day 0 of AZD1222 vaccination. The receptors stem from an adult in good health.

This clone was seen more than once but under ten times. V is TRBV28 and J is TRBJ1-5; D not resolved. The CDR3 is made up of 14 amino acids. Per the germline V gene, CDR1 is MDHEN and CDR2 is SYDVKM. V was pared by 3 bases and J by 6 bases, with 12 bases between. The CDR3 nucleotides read TGTGCCAGCAGTTTTGCGAGGTTAGGTCAGCCCCAGCATTTT. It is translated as CASSFARLGQPQHF.

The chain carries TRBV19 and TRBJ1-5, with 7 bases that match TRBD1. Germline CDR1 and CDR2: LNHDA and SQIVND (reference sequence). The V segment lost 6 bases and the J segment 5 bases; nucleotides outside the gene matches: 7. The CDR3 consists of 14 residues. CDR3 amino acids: CASSFYRGDQPQHF. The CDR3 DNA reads TGTGCCAGTAGCTTCTACAGGGGTGATCAGCCCCAGCATTTT.

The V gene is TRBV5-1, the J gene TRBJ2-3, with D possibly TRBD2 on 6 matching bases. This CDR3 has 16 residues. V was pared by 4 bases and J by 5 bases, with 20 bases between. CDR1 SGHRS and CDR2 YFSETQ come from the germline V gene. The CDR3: CASSGSSGVIGDTQYF. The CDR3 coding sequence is TGCGCCAGCAGCGGGTCCTCGGGGGTCATCGGAGATACGCAGTATTTT.

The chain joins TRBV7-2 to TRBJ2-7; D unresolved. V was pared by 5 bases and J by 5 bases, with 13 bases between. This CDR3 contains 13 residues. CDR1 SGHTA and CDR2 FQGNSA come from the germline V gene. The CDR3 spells CASSPRSADEQYF. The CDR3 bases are TGTGCCAGCAGCCCAAGATCGGCAGACGAGCAGTACTTC.

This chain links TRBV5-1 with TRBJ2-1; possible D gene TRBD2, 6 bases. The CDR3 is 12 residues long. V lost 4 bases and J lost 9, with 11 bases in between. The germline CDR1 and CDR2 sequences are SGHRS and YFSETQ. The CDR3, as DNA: TGCGCCAGCAGCATGACTAGGAGTGAGCAGTTCTTC. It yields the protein CASSMTRSEQFF.

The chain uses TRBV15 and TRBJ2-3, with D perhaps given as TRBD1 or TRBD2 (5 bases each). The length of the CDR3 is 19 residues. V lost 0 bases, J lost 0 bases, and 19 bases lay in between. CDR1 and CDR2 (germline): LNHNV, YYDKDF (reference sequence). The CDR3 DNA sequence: TGTGCCACCAGCAGAGATTCTGGGGTCGGGACCTCTAGCACAGATACGCAGTATTTT. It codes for CATSRDSGVGTSSTDTQYF.

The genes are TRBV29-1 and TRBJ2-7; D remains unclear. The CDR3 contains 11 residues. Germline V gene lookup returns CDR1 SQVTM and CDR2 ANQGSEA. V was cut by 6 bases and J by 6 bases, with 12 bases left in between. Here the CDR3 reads CSVFALREQYF. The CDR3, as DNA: TGCAGCGTCTTCGCCCTCCGCGAGCAGTACTTC.

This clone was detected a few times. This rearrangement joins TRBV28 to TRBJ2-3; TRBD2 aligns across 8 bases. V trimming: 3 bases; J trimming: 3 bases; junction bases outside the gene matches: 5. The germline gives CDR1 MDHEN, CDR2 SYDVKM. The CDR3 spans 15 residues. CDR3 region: CASSFNSGATDTQYF. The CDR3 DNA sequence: TGTGCCAGCAGTTTCAATAGCGGGGCGACAGATACGCAGTATTTT.

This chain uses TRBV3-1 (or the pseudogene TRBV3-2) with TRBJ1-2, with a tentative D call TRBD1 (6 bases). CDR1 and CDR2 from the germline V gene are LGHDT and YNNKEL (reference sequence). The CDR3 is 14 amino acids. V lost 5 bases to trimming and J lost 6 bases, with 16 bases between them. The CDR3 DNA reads TGTGCCAGCAGCGGTGGGGGGCGCTGGGATGGCTACACCTTC. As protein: CASSGGGRWDGYTF.

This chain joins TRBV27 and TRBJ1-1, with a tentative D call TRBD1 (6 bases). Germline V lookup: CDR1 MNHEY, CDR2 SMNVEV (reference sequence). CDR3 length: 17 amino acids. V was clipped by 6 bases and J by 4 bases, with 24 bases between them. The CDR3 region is CASSLQGGQPGGTEAFF. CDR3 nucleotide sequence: TGTGCCAGCAGCCTCCAGGGCGGACAGCCTGGGGGCACTGAAGCTTTCTTT.

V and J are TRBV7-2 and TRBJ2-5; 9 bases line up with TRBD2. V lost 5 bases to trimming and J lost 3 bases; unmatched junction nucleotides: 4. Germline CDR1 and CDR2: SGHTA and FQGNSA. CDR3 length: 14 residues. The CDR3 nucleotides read TGTGCCAGCAGCCTCCGACTAGCGGAAGAGACCCAGTACTTC. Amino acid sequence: CASSLRLAEETQYF. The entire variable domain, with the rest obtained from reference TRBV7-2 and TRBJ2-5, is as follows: GAGVSQSPSNKVTEKGKDVELRCDPISGHTALYWYRQSLGQGLEFLIYFQGNSAPDKSGLPSDRFSAERTGGSVSTLTIQRTQQEDSAVYLCASSLRLAEETQYFGPGTRLLVL.

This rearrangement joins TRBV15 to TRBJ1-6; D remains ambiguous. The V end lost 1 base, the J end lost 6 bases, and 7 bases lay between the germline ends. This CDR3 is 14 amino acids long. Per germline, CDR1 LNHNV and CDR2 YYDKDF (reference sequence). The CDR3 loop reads CATSRASRNSPLHF. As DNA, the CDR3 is TGTGCCACCAGCAGAGCGTCGCGTAATTCACCCCTCCACTTT. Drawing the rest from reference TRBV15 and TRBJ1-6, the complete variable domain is DAMVIQNPRYQVTQFGKPVTLSCSQTLNHNVMYWYQQKSSQAPKLLFHYYDKDFNNEADTPDNFQSRRPNTSFCFLDIRSPGLGDTAMYLCATSRASRNSPLHFGNGTRLTVT.

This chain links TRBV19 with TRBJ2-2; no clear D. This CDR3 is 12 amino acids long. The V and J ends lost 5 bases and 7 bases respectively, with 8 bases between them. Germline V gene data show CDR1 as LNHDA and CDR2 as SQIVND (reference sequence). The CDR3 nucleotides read TGTGCCAGTAGTCGGAGAATCGGGGAGCTGTTTTTT. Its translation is CASSRRIGELFF.

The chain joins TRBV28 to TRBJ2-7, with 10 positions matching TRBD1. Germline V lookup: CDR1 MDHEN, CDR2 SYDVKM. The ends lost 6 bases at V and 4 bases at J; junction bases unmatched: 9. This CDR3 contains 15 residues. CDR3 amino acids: CASSRPGQGTYEQYF. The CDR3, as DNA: TGTGCCAGCAGCCGACCGGGACAGGGGACATACGAGCAGTACTTC.

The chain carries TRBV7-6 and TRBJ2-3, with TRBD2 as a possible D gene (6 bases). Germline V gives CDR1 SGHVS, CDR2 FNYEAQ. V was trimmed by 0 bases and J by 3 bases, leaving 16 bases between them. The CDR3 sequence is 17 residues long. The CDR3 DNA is TGTGCCAGCAGCTTAGCTACGACTAGTTCGGGGACAGATACGCAGTATTTT. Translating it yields CASSLATTSSGTDTQYF.

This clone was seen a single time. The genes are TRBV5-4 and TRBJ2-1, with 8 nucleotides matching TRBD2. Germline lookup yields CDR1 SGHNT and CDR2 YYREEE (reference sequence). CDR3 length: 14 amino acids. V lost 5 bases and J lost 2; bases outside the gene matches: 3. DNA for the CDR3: TGTGCCAGCAGTTTAGCGGGGCCCTACAATGAGCAGTTCTTC. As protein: CASSLAGPYNEQFF.

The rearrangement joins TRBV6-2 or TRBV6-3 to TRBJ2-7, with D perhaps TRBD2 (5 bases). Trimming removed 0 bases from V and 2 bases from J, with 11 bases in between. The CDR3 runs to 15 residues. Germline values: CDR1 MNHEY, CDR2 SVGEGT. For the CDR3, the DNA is TGTGCCAGCAGTTACTCCGGGGTACCGACCTACGAGCAGTACTTC. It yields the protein CASSYSGVPTYEQYF.

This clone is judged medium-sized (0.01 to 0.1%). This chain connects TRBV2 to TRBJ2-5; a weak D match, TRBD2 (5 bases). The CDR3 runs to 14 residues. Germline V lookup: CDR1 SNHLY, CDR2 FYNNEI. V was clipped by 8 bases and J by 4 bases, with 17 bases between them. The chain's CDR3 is CASQPPLGGETQYF. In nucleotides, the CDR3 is TGTGCCAGCCAGCCCCCGCTAGGAGGAGAGACCCAGTACTTC.

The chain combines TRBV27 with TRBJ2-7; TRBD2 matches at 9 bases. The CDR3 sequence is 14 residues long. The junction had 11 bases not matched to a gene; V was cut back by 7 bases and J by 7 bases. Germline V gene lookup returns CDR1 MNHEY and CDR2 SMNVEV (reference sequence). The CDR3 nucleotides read TGTGCCAGCACCACGGGCGGGAGGGCCGGTGAGCAGTACTTC. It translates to CASTTGGRAGEQYF.

The CDR3 protein is CASSLKGSPLHF. DNA of the CDR3: TGTGCCAGCAGTTTAAAGGGTTCACCCCTCCACTTT. V is TRBV28 and J is TRBJ1-6; unclear D gene. Germline lookup yields CDR1 MDHEN and CDR2 SYDVKM. Trimming pared 2 bases from V and 9 bases from J, leaving 5 bases between. The CDR3 consists of 12 residues.

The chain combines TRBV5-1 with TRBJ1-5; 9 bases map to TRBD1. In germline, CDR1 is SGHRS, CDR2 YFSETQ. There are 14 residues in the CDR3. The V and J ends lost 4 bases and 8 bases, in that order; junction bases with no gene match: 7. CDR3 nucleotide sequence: TGCGCCAGCAGCCCGGGACAGGGCAACGAGCCCCAGCATTTT. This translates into CASSPGQGNEPQHF. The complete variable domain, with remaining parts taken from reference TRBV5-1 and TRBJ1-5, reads KAGVTQTPRYLIKTRGQQVTLSCSPISGHRSVSWYQQTPGQGLQFLFEYFSETQRNKGNFPGRFSGRQFSNSRSEMNVSTLELGDSALYLCASSPGQGNEPQHFGDGTRLSIL.

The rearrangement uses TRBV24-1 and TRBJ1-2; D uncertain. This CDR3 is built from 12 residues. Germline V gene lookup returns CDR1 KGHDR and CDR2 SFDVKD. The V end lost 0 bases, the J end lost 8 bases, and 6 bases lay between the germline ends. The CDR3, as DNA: TGTGCCACCAGTGATTTGAATTCCGGCTACACCTTC. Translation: CATSDLNSGYTF.

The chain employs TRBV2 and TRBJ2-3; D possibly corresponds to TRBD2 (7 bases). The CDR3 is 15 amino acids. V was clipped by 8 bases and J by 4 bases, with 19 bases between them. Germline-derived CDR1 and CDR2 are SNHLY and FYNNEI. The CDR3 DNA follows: TGTGCCAGCCGACTTGAGGGGAGGGGGTCAGATACGCAGTATTTT. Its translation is CASRLEGRGSDTQYF.

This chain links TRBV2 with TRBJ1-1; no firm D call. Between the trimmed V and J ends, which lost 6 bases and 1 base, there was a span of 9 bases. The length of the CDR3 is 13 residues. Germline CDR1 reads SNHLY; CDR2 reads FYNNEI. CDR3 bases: TGTGCCAGCAGGGCGCAGCCGAACACTGAAGCTTTCTTT. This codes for CASRAQPNTEAFF.